The 16 T cell receptor beta chains below all came from one sample that was sequenced in a study of Graves' ophthalmopathy and Graves' hyperthyroidism. RNA transcripts were the source from which TCR beta CDR3 regions were amplified. Second-round multiplex PCR came after first-round RT-PCR with HTBI primers. TCRdb re-called the multiplex PCR reads through MiXCR, storing one row per CDR3 protein. The sample lists around 520,000 distinct CDR3 sequences; less than 40% were seen once. The sequenced material came from peripheral blood or thyroid tissue (not recorded which). These TCRs come from an adult man with Graves' hyperthyroidism.

CDR3: CASSQAPTGFQYF. For the CDR3, the DNA is TGTGCCAGCAGCCAAGCTCCTACAGGGTTTCAGTACTTC. V and J are TRBV14 and TRBJ2-7; maybe TRBD1 (6 bases). CDR1 SGHDN and CDR2 FVKESK come from the germline V gene. The CDR3 is 13 residues long. V lost 1 base and J 10 bases, leaving 14 bases between the germline ends.

In regard to this clonotype: A much larger clonotype is one base distant, so this may be a read error. The CDR3 reads CASSRASGAQETRYF. DNA of the CDR3: TGTGCCAGCAGCCGAGCTAGCGGGGCCCAAGAGACCCGGTACTTC. The V call is TRBV5-4, the J call TRBJ2-7; 9 bases align to TRBD2. The V gene's germline CDR1 is SGHNT and CDR2 YYREEE (reference sequence). The trim removed 4 bases at V and 12 bases at J, leaving 17 bases unmatched. The CDR3 length is 15 residues.

This clonotype was found many times. This rearrangement joins TRBV2 to TRBJ1-6, with a tentative D call TRBD1 (5 bases). Between the trimmed V and J ends, which lost 4 bases and 13 bases, there was a span of 17 bases. CDR1 SNHLY and CDR2 FYNNEI come from the germline V gene. This CDR3 spans 14 amino acids. DNA for the CDR3: TGTGCCAGCAGTGCCCGGGGCAGGGAATCTCCCCTCCACTTT. Its protein product is CASSARGRESPLHF.

This clonotype was found many times. The V call is TRBV20-1, the J call TRBJ2-5, with 9 nucleotides matching TRBD2. V lost 2 bases and J lost 1; bases outside the gene matches: 5. In germline, CDR1 is DFQATT, CDR2 SNEGSKA (reference sequence). This CDR3 region has 15 residues. CDR3 amino acids: CSARKSGGIQETQYF. The DNA of the CDR3 is TGCAGTGCTAGAAAAAGCGGGGGGATCCAAGAGACCCAGTACTTC.

This clonotype has a handful of counts. The chain combines TRBV2 with TRBJ1-6; 9 nucleotides agree with TRBD1. The J segment lost 7 bases and the V segment lost 6 bases, leaving 7 bases of the junction unmatched. Germline assignment: CDR1 SNHLY and CDR2 FYNNEI. The CDR3 covers 15 residues. The CDR3 loop reads CASREQGAVNSPLHF. The CDR3 DNA sequence: TGTGCCAGCAGGGAACAGGGGGCAGTCAATTCACCCCTCCACTTT.

This clonotype was seen ten or more times. The rearrangement joins TRBV7-9 to TRBJ2-5; a weak D match, TRBD2 (6 bases). The CDR3 sequence is 12 residues long. Looked up from germline, CDR1 is SEHNR and CDR2 is FQNEAQ (reference sequence). Trimming removed 7 bases from V and 4 bases from J, with 10 bases in between. CDR3: CASMGGLETQYF. The CDR3 bases are TGTGCCAGCATGGGGGGATTAGAGACCCAGTACTTC.

V is TRBV25-1 and J is TRBJ2-7; D might be TRBD1 (8 bases). Germline loops: CDR1 MGHDK, CDR2 SYGVNS. The V end was cut by 11 bases, the J end by 5 bases, with 25 bases between. The CDR3 totals 15 residues. Here the CDR3 DNA reads TGTGCCTGGAGCCCTGACAGGGGAGGGTCCGACGAGCAGTACTTC. Translation gives CAWSPDRGGSDEQYF.

The sample holds a few counts of this clonotype. A much larger clonotype is one base distant, so this may be a read error. CDR3 sequence: CASRKGHQETQYF. The CDR3 bases are TGTGCCAGCAGAAAGGGGCACCAAGAGACCCAGTACTTC. The V call is TRBV12-3 or TRBV12-4, the J call TRBJ2-5; tentative D call: TRBD1 (5 bases). V shed 6 bases and J shed 0 bases, with 8 bases lying between them. The CDR3 has 13 amino acids.

The V and J genes are TRBV7-2 and TRBJ2-3, with a weak D call TRBD2 (6 bases). Germline lookup yields CDR1 SGHTA and CDR2 FQGNSA. Deletions cut 5 bases from V and 4 bases from J, with 19 bases between. The CDR3 is 16 amino acids. The CDR3, as DNA: TGTGCCAGCAGCCACAGCGGGCTAGCAGTGCCAGATACGCAGTATTTT. This gives the protein CASSHSGLAVPDTQYF.

This clonotype was counted at least ten times. This chain uses TRBV20-1 with TRBJ1-5; 9 positions agree with TRBD1. CDR1 is DFQATT, CDR2 SNEGSKA, per germline (reference sequence). With V trimmed by 6 bases and J by 4 bases, 7 bases remained unmatched. This CDR3 is 14 amino acids long. The CDR3 loop reads CSAKAGTGNQPQHF. The CDR3 region has the DNA TGCAGTGCAAAGGCCGGGACAGGGAATCAGCCCCAGCATTTT.

The V and J genes are TRBV7-8 and TRBJ2-5; 11 bases are shared with TRBD2. Losses at the gene ends were 7 bases for V and 5 bases for J; bases not matched to a gene: 6. The length of the CDR3 is 14 residues. From germline, CDR1 is SGHVS and CDR2 FQNEAQ. Here the CDR3 reads CASTNSGRGETQYF. In DNA form, the CDR3 reads TGTGCCAGCACCAATAGCGGGAGGGGTGAGACCCAGTACTTC.

In this sample, this clonotype turned up a few times. This chain connects TRBV4-1 to TRBJ1-2, with D possibly TRBD1 on 6 matching bases. V was pared by 1 base and J by 4 bases, with 16 bases between. The CDR3 covers 16 residues. Per germline, CDR1 MGHRA and CDR2 YSYEKL. CDR3 bases: TGCGCCAGCAGCCAAGGCCAGGGGCCTGACCTCTATGGCTACACCTTC. Protein product: CASSQGQGPDLYGYTF.

This clonotype showed up just a few times. The junction departs from the called germline gene at one end, perhaps through a read error. The chain employs TRBV4-2 and TRBJ2-7; 8 bases agree with TRBD2. The CDR3 spans 17 residues. CDR1 and CDR2 from the germline V gene are LGHNA and YNFKEQ. The CDR3 protein is CAGSQATGGRKGSEQYF. CDR3 nucleotides: TGTGCCGGCAGCCAAGCAACGGGAGGGCGGAAAGGGAGCGAGCAGTACTTC.

The chain uses TRBV29-1 and TRBJ2-3; D possibly corresponds to TRBD1 (8 bases). In germline, CDR1 is SQVTM, CDR2 ANQGSEA. V was trimmed by 3 bases and J by 1 base, leaving 14 bases between them. The length of the CDR3 is 15 residues. The CDR3 loop reads CSVEKQGGRTDTQYF. In nucleotides, the CDR3 is TGCAGCGTTGAGAAACAGGGGGGGCGCACAGATACGCAGTATTTT.

This clonotype came up many times. The V and J genes are TRBV5-1 and TRBJ2-7, with 8 bases identical to TRBD2. After removal of 0 bases from V and 9 bases from J, the junction contained 8 bases not matched to a gene. The CDR3 is 14 amino acids. Germline V lookup: CDR1 SGHRS, CDR2 YFSETQ. CDR3 residues: CASSLESGRGGQYF. CDR3 in DNA: TGCGCCAGCAGCTTGGAAAGCGGGAGAGGAGGGCAGTACTTC.

This clonotype was seen repeatedly, ten times or more. This chain links TRBV6-4 with TRBJ1-2; the D is unclear. V was shortened by 0 bases and J by 0 bases, with 8 bases between the two germline ends. The CDR3 is 15 residues long. Germline V gene lookup returns CDR1 MRHNA and CDR2 SNTAGT. CDR3 residues: CASSDSAAANYGYTF. CDR3 sequence (DNA): TGTGCCAGCAGTGACTCGGCAGCAGCTAACTATGGCTACACCTTC.